The clone carrying this T cell receptor beta chain was found a few times. Its target is unknown. Primers used in a second PCR of about 7 to 11 cycles were a sample-barcoded 5' primer and a J-beta primer mix. Every individual sample yielded 2.5 million or more paired-end reads (each containing CDR3). MiXCR, applied by TCRdb to the 5' RACE reads, yields one record per CDR3 protein. This table has 1,800,000 or so distinct CDR3 sequences, 30% to 40% appearing once. This record comes from a study of blood T cells in healthy people across ages. Whole-study results and caveats: Across the age range, TCR beta diversity per million T cells fell in a roughly linear way.

Healthy Russian Caucasian donors spanned ages roughly 6 to 100 years. CDR3 size: 13 residues. V shed 9 bases and J 9 bases; nucleotides not matched to a gene: 10. Material for sequencing was blood. The TCR sequence derives from a human donor in good health. The rearrangement links TRBV12-3 or TRBV12-4 to TRBJ2-1; TRBD2 matches 8 bases. This CDR3 reads CASRRGALSEQFF. CDR3 coding DNA: TGTGCCAGTCGGCGGGGGGCCCTCAGTGAGCAGTTCTTC.